This TCR beta chain was retrieved from a study of tumor and adjacent non-tumor tissue in lung cancer. Study overall: Each sample yielded about 4.17 million productive TCRbeta reads on average. General observations from the study: Patients with more diverse tumor TCRs had worse survival. Normal lung showed higher cumulative top 100 clone frequency than tumor. Tumor tissue had significantly higher TCR diversity than normal lung.

V lost 4 bases to trimming and J lost 8 bases; unmatched junction nucleotides: 16. Germline values: CDR1 LGHNA, CDR2 YNFKEQ. The CDR3 sequence is 17 residues long. This clonotype appeared once. What it binds is unknown. As the CDR3 is not closed by the conserved phenylalanine or tryptophan, this likely results from a read error. A modified ARM-PCR protocol with three rounds of nested PCR amplified TCRbeta. TCRdb re-called the multiplex PCR reads through MiXCR, storing one row per CDR3 protein. Of under 45,000 distinct CDR3 sequences listed, roughly 66% are singletons. RNA was extracted from bulk tissue without any cell sorting. Distant lung tissue was collected more than 3 cm away from the tumor edge.

This clonotype was sampled from a man aged 50 or older with non-small cell lung cancer. This chain joins TRBV4-2 and TRBJ2-1, with 8 bases that match TRBD2. Specimen: distant non-tumor lung tissue. The CDR3 loop is CASSPFQREKVTDEQFI. For the CDR3, the DNA is TGTGCCAGCAGCCCCTTCCAGCGGGAGAAAGTAACGGATGAGCAGTTCATC.